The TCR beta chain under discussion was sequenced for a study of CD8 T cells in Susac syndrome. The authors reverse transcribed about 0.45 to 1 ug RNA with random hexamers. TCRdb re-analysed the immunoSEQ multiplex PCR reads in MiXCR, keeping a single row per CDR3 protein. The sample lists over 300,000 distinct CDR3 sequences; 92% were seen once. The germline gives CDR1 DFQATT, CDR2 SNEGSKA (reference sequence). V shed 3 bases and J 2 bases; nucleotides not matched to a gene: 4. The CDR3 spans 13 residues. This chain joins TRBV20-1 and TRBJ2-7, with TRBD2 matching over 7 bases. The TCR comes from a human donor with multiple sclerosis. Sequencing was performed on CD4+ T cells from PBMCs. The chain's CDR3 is CSASGGRPYEQYF. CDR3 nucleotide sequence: TGCAGTGCTAGTGGCGGGAGACCCTACGAGCAGTACTTC.